This TCR beta chain was sequenced in a study of T cell repertoires in cytomegalovirus infection. Study details: Selected CMV epitopes included recently identified HLA-C-restricted ones as well as well-studied HLA-B-restricted ones. The study's findings and limits: Predominance within the ex vivo response was attributable to HLA-C-restricted CMV-specific TCR beta clonotypes. Pooled public TCR beta family frequency picked out CMV carriers with the relevant HLA.

TCRdb processed the reads anew with MiXCR; each CDR3 protein has one entry. Of around 900,000 distinct CDR3 sequences in the sample, approximately 31% were seen once. Turning to this clonotype: Its target is unknown.

V lost 6 bases to trimming and J lost 8 bases, with 13 bases between them. The CDR3 length is 11 residues. The germline V gene encodes CDR1 SQVTM and CDR2 ANQGSEA. The clonotype originates from a human donor in good health (CMV status not recorded). Some clones in this sample may be carry-over from other donors' samples. Sequences were derived from cultured CD8+ T cells from PBMCs, sampled from culture after CMV antigen stimulation. The chain links TRBV29-1 to TRBJ1-1, with unresolved D. The CDR3: CSVDLGTEAFF. In nucleotides, the CDR3 is TGCAGCGTGGATTTAGGTACAGAAGCTTTCTTT.